Sequencing of this T cell receptor (beta chain) was carried out in a study of CD8+ T cells in alopecia areata. Overall study findings and caveats: Unlike in mice, where it was clearer, TCR sharing across patients was less clear, possibly HLA-related. Any link of baseline CD8+ expansion to response, resting on one nonresponder, remains uncertain. Both scalp clonality and the expanded CD8+ clones among the top 100 showed a significant decrease with tofacitinib.

V lost 6 bases and J lost 2, with 16 bases in between. The CDR3 is 15 residues long. From germline, CDR1 is SNHLY and CDR2 FYNNEI. Reverse transcription of extracted RNA yielded cDNA, which provided the sequencing template. Assay: immunoSEQ multiplex PCR; the TCRdb copy retains only in-frame clones and omits some. This sample has approximately 210,000 clones, with 40% to 55% found just once. Treatment: oral pan-JAK inhibitor, 5-10 mg twice daily. In alopecia areata patients, both lesional scalp punch biopsies and peripheral blood were collected. A word on this clone: The antigen remains undetermined.

The receptor comes from a human donor with alopecia areata. The sample here was CD4+ T cells sorted from blood, taken at approximately week 36, from a patient treated with tofacitinib. The V gene is TRBV2, the J gene TRBJ1-1; a possible D gene is TRBD1 (5 bases). The CDR3 protein is CASRLDERGNTEAFF. Here the CDR3 DNA reads TGTGCCAGCAGATTAGACGAAAGGGGTAACACTGAAGCTTTCTTT. The variable domain in full, with the rest retrieved from reference TRBV2 and TRBJ1-1, is EPEVTQTPSHQVTQMGQEVILRCVPISNHLYFYWYRQILGQKVEFLVSFYNNEISEKSEIFDDQFSVERPDGSNFTLKIRSTKLEDSAMYFCASRLDERGNTEAFFGQGTRLTVV.